The present TCR beta chain was sequenced within a study of cytomegalovirus exposure and HLA in healthy donors. Study-level points and caveats: Later analysis placed DRB1 highest and HLA-C lowest in TCR association rates, which differed by HLA locus. Productive status was seen about 90% or about 30% of the time for most TCR beta V segments in an earlier analysis. Sequence variants that were highly shared formed a cluster that was likely a sequencing artifact. CMV serostatus alone was available as immune exposure information.

In this sample, this clone turned up a few times. Antigen unknown. PCR used 60 Vbeta primers and 13 Jbeta primers. TCRdb's table, derived via immunoSEQ multiplex PCR, lists solely in-frame clones and lacks some. The data show 90,000 to 150,000 clones, with 77% seen just once and less than 4% held by the top ten. The V and J ends lost 10 bases and 0 bases respectively, with 19 bases between them. The CDR3 loop spans 17 amino acids. Germline-derived CDR1 and CDR2 are SGHVS and FQNEAQ. This clonotype was sampled from a human donor in good health. The V call is TRBV7-8, the J call TRBJ2-6, with D perhaps matching TRBD2 (5 bases). The sequenced sample consisted of PBMCs. The CDR3 nucleotides are TGTGCCATCCCCTTTGGGAGCAATAGCTCTGGGGCCAACGTCCTGACTTTC. This sequence encodes CAIPFGSNSSGANVLTF.